This is a list of T cell receptor beta chains from one sample in a study of blood T cell repertoires in COVID-19. The protocol was immunoSEQ multiplex PCR, while the TCRdb copy is restricted to in-frame clones and leaves out a portion. The data show roughly 38,000 clones, with roughly 78% seen just once and 33% held by the top ten. The specimen was peripheral blood. These receptors were collected from a man between 60 and 75 years old with acute or convalescent COVID-19. CDR3s include the opening cysteine and the closing phenylalanine or tryptophan. The D gene is left open where the match is weak. Size is stated for part of the rows, as once, few or many counts, or as a class when the clone is expanded.

- TRBJ2-7 TRBV27 TRBD1 CASSLKGGQGAFGRYEQYF TGTGCCAGCAGTTTGAAAGGAGGACAGGGGGCTTTCGGCCGTTACGAGCAGTACTTC
- TRBJ2-7 TRBV7-8 TRBD2 CASSLRLAGFSEQYF TGTGCCAGCAGCCTCCGACTAGCGGGATTCAGCGAGCAGTACTTC
- TRBJ2-1 TRBV5-5 TRBD2 CASSLDFGGAGGPDNEQFF TGTGCCAGCAGCTTGGATTTTGGTGGTGCGGGAGGGCCGGACAATGAGCAGTTCTTC
few TRBJ2-2 TRBV5-5 TRBD1 CASSLGTGNTGELFF TGTGCCAGCAGCCTAGGGACAGGGAACACCGGGGAGCTGTTTTTT
- TRBJ1-2 TRBV5-4 - CASSLVWEGMDYGYTF TGTGCCAGCAGCTTGGTGTGGGAGGGGATGGACTATGGCTACACCTTC
- TRBJ1-5 TRBV28 - CASSPTQGNSNQPQHF TGTGCCAGCAGTCCCACCCAGGGGAATAGCAATCAGCCCCAGCATTTT
few TRBJ2-3 TRBV11-3 TRBD2 CASSLGGSGTTDTQYF TGTGCCAGCAGCTTAGGTGGTAGCGGGACCACAGATACGCAGTATTTT
- TRBJ2-3 TRBV7-2 - CASTLGDTQYF TGTGCCAGCACCCTAGGAGATACGCAGTATTTT
- TRBJ2-1 TRBV28 - CASSRAGSNNEQFF TGTGCCAGCTCGCGGGCCGGGAGCAACAATGAGCAGTTCTTC
- TRBJ1-4 TRBV5-8 - CASSFSGTTNEKLFF TGTGCCAGCAGCTTTTCAGGAACAACTAATGAAAAACTGTTTTTT
few TRBJ2-7 TRBV7-6 - CASSRQASSYEQYF TGTGCCAGCAGCAGACAGGCTAGCTCCTACGAGCAGTACTTC
- TRBJ2-1 TRBV7-2 TRBD2 CASSPGGAGVLNNEQFF TGTGCCAGCAGCCCCGGGGGGGCGGGAGTCCTTAACAATGAGCAGTTCTTC
- TRBJ2-3 TRBV11-3 - CASSLTHTDTQYF TGTGCCAGCAGCCTGACTCACACAGATACGCAGTATTTT
- TRBJ2-1 TRBV28 TRBD2 CASSATSGSGNEQFF TGTGCCAGCAGTGCGACTAGCGGGAGTGGAAATGAGCAGTTCTTC
few TRBJ2-3 TRBV2 TRBD2 CASPPSGSSASTDTQYF TGTGCCAGCCCACCTAGCGGCTCCTCCGCTAGCACAGATACGCAGTATTTT
- TRBJ2-2 TRBV9 - CASSVIETGRTGELFF TGTGCCAGCAGCGTAATTGAAACAGGAAGGACCGGGGAGCTGTTTTTT
- TRBJ1-4 TRBV10-3 - CAISESEGQGEKLFF TGTGCCATCAGTGAGTCGGAGGGGCAGGGTGAAAAACTGTTTTTT
- TRBJ1-3 TRBV24-1 TRBD1 CATSYRDRGHETGNTIYF TGTGCCACCAGTTACCGGGACAGGGGGCATGAGACTGGAAACACCATATATTTT
- TRBJ2-1 TRBV24-1 - CATSEGGVYNEQFF TGTGCCACCAGTGAAGGGGGGGTCTACAATGAGCAGTTCTTC
- TRBJ1-5 TRBV6-5 - CASNPTGTGNQPQHF TGTGCCAGCAACCCCACAGGGACGGGCAATCAGCCCCAGCATTTT
- TRBJ1-2 TRBV5-1 - CASSLDRVYGYTF TGCGCCAGCAGCTTGGATCGCGTCTATGGCTACACCTTC
- TRBJ2-7 TRBV7-2 TRBD1 CASREGTGKGSYEQYF TGTGCCAGCAGGGAAGGGACAGGGAAAGGATCCTACGAGCAGTACTTC
few TRBJ2-7 TRBV5-6 - CASSSTLRSNKQSYEQYF TGTGCCAGCAGCTCGACCCTTCGTAGCAACAAACAATCCTACGAGCAGTACTTC
- TRBJ2-1 TRBV25-1 TRBD1 CASNRDRGGNEQFF TGTGCCAGCAACCGGGACAGGGGGGGGAATGAGCAGTTCTTC
- TRBJ2-2 TRBV6-6 - CASSSGTLTGELFF TGTGCCAGCAGTTCCGGGACACTTACCGGGGAGCTGTTTTTT
many TRBJ2-7 TRBV27 TRBD1 CATSLRTGNTYEQYF TGTGCCACCTCCCTCCGGACAGGGAATACCTACGAGCAGTACTTC
- TRBJ2-1 TRBV5-4 TRBD2 CASSLGGGTSFYNEQFF TGTGCCAGCAGCCTGGGGGGTGGGACTAGCTTCTACAATGAGCAGTTCTTC
- TRBJ2-3 TRBV25-1 - CASKDSLRTDTQYF TGTGCCAGCAAGGACAGCCTACGCACAGATACGCAGTATTTT
- TRBJ2-5 TRBV7-2 TRBD2 CASSLTSGSFETQYF TGTGCCAGCAGCTTGACTAGCGGGAGTTTTGAGACCCAGTACTTC
few TRBJ1-5 TRBV2 - CASLRRRGSGQPQHF TGTGCCAGCCTAAGGAGAAGGGGATCAGGTCAGCCCCAGCATTTT
- TRBJ2-7 TRBV28 TRBD1 CASSSPGQGFLAGVEQYF TGTGCCAGCAGTTCGCCGGGACAGGGTTTTTTGGCGGGAGTCGAGCAGTACTTC
- TRBJ2-1 TRBV7-9 TRBD2 CASNLQAGSYNEQFF TGTGCCAGCAACCTACAAGCGGGATCCTACAATGAGCAGTTCTTC
- TRBJ2-7 TRBV7-9 TRBD1 CASSSGQGAYEQYF TGTGCCAGCAGCTCGGGACAGGGGGCTTACGAGCAGTACTTC
- TRBJ2-7 TRBV7-2 - CASSLVKGYEQYF TGTGCCAGCAGCTTAGTCAAGGGGTACGAGCAGTACTTC
- TRBJ2-1 TRBV5-1 - CASSPQGGSYNEQFF TGCGCCAGCAGCCCACAGGGAGGGTCCTACAATGAGCAGTTCTTC
- TRBJ2-3 TRBV5-4 TRBD2 CASSPGLAGAADTQYF TGTGCCAGCAGCCCCGGACTAGCGGGAGCGGCAGATACGCAGTATTTT
- TRBJ1-1 TRBV10-2 - CASRGQLNTEAFF TGCGCCAGCAGAGGACAGCTGAACACTGAAGCTTTCTTT